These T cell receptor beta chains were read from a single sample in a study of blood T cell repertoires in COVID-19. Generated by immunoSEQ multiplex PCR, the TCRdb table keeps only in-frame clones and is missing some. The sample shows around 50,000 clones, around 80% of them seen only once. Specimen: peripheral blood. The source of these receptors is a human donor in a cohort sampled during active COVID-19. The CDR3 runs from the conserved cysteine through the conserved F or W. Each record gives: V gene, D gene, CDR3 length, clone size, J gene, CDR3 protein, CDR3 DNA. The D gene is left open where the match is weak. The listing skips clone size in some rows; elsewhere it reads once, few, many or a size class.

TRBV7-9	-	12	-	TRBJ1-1	CASSLGTTEAFF	TGTGCCAGCAGCTTAGGGACAACTGAAGCTTTCTTT
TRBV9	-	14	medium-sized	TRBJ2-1	CASSPALATTEQFF	TGTGCCAGCAGCCCCGCCCTAGCGACGACTGAGCAGTTCTTC
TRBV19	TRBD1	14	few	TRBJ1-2	CASSLGTGNYGYTF	TGTGCCAGTAGTCTTGGGACAGGGAACTATGGCTACACCTTC
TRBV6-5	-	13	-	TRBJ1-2	CASSPTVNYGYTF	TGTGCCAGCAGTCCGACAGTTAACTATGGCTACACCTTC
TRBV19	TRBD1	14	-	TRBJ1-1	CASSMPRDRGEAFF	TGTGCCAGTAGTATGCCCAGGGACAGAGGTGAAGCTTTCTTT
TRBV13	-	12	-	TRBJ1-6	CASSSGNSPLHF	TGTGCCAGCAGCTCTGGCAATTCACCCCTCCACTTT
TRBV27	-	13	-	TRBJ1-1	CASSTSGNTEAFF	TGTGCCAGCAGCACGTCAGGGAACACTGAAGCTTTCTTT
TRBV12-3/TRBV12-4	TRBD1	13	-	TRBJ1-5	CASTGTGNQPQHF	TGTGCCAGCACCGGGACAGGCAATCAGCCCCAGCATTTT
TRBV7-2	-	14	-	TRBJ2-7	CASSLGGVTPQQYF	TGTGCCAGCAGCTTAGGGGGGGTTACCCCACAGCAGTACTTC
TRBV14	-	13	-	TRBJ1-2	CASSHGLVYGYTF	TGTGCCAGCAGCCACGGGTTGGTCTATGGCTACACCTTC
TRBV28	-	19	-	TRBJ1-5	CASSSPMSNLGGSNQPQHF	TGTGCCAGCAGTTCCCCGATGTCCAACCTAGGGGGTAGCAATCAGCCCCAGCATTTT
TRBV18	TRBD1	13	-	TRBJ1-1	CASSDRGETEAFF	TGTGCCAGCTCAGACAGGGGGGAAACTGAAGCTTTCTTT
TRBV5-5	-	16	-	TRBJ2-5	CASSLDGRGAQETQYF	TGTGCCAGCAGCTTGGATGGCAGGGGGGCACAAGAGACCCAGTACTTC
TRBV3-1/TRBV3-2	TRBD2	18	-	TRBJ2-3	CASSQAPDSGRGADTQYF	TGTGCCAGCAGCCAAGCTCCTGACAGCGGGAGAGGGGCAGATACGCAGTATTTT
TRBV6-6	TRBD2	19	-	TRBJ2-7	CASSPQTSRLTSGTYEQYF	TGTGCCAGCAGTCCTCAGACCTCACGACTGACTAGCGGGACCTACGAGCAGTACTTC
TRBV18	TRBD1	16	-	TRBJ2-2	CASSPPASGGTGELFF	TGTGCCAGCTCACCCCCTGCCTCAGGGGGAACCGGGGAGCTGTTTTTT
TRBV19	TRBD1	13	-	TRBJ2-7	CASSRDRGDEQYF	TGTGCCAGTAGTAGGGACAGGGGGGACGAGCAGTACTTC
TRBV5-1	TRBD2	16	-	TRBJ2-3	CASSLVAGGPADTQYF	TGCGCCAGCAGCTTAGTAGCGGGAGGGCCTGCAGATACGCAGTATTTT
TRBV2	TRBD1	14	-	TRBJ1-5	CASSTGQINQPQHF	TGTGCCAGCAGTACGGGACAGATAAATCAGCCCCAGCATTTT
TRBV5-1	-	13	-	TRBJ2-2	CASSSPGAGELFF	TGCGCCAGCAGCTCCCCGGGTGCCGGGGAGCTGTTTTTT
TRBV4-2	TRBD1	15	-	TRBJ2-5	CASSQATGGAEDQYF	TGTGCCAGCAGCCAAGCGACAGGGGGCGCAGAGGACCAGTACTTC
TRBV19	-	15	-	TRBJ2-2	CASSIRLDVSGELFF	TGTGCCAGTAGTATAAGGCTAGATGTGTCCGGGGAGCTGTTTTTT